These T cell receptor beta chains were read from a single sample in a study of T cells in Graves' hyperthyroidism and ophthalmopathy. TCRdb called the multiplex PCR reads again in MiXCR, with one record for every CDR3 protein. The data contain nearly 600,000 distinct CDR3 sequences, approximately 13% of them singletons. The material sequenced was blood. These receptors were collected from a woman aged 25 to 39 with Graves' hyperthyroidism that later progressed to Graves' ophthalmopathy. The CDR3 runs from the conserved cysteine through the conserved F or W. D genes are given only for firm matches. Part of the rows lack a size; the others show once, few, many or a class for expanded clones.

D gene	clone size	V gene	J gene	CDR3 protein	CDR3 DNA
TRBD1	many	TRBV2	TRBJ2-1	CASSVGTGSHEQFF	TGTGCCAGCAGTGTGGGGACAGGGTCCCATGAGCAGTTCTTC
TRBD1	-	TRBV5-1	TRBJ2-1	CASSPRQGASNEQFF	TGCGCCAGCAGCCCAAGACAGGGGGCTTCCAATGAGCAGTTCTTC
TRBD1	many	TRBV12-3/TRBV12-4	TRBJ2-7	CASSFVPGQLIYEQYF	TGTGCCAGCAGTTTCGTTCCGGGACAGCTCATCTACGAGCAGTACTTC
TRBD1	-	TRBV11-2	TRBJ2-3	CASSLVRGTGNQDTQYF	TGTGCCAGCAGCTTAGTTCGCGGGACAGGGAACCAAGATACGCAGTATTTT
-	many	TRBV2	TRBJ1-3	CASRETDGNTIYF	TGTGCCAGCAGGGAGACAGATGGAAACACCATATATTTT
-	many	TRBV5-4	TRBJ2-2	CASSLERLPGELFF	TGTGCCAGCAGCTTGGAGAGACTCCCCGGGGAGCTGTTTTTT
TRBD1	-	TRBV4-1	TRBJ2-7	CASSQGGQGAYEQYF	TGCGCCAGCAGCCAAGGGGGGCAGGGGGCCTACGAGCAGTACTTC
-	many	TRBV12-3/TRBV12-4	TRBJ1-5	CASIWGSSGNQPQHF	TGTGCCAGCATATGGGGAAGCTCGGGGAATCAGCCCCAGCATTTT
-	-	TRBV27	TRBJ1-2	CASSWDGNYDYTF	TGTGCCAGCTCTTGGGACGGGAACTATGACTACACCTTC
-	many	TRBV28	TRBJ1-5	CASSEDYNQPQHF	TGTGCCAGCAGTGAGGACTACAATCAGCCCCAGCATTTT
-	few	TRBV6-2/TRBV6-3	TRBJ2-4	CTTGTGNIQYF	TGCACCACGGGGACGGGAAACATTCAGTACTTC
TRBD1	-	TRBV2	TRBJ1-1	CASSEARTGAYTEAFF	TGTGCCAGCAGTGAAGCGAGGACAGGGGCCTACACTGAAGCTTTCTTT
-	few	TRBV7-8	TRBJ2-5	CASSPLNGAGETQYF	TGTGCCAGCAGCCCCCTGAATGGGGCCGGGGAGACCCAGTACTTC
TRBD1	many	TRBV15	TRBJ2-7	CATSRDRWSYEQYF	TGTGCCACCAGCCGGGACAGATGGTCCTACGAGCAGTACTTC
TRBD1	many	TRBV7-9	TRBJ2-1	CASSPQGAYNEQFF	TGTGCCAGCAGCCCCCAGGGGGCCTACAATGAGCAGTTCTTC
TRBD2	many	TRBV30	TRBJ2-3	CAWGLAGPPTDTQYF	TGTGCCTGGGGACTAGCGGGACCCCCCACAGATACGCAGTATTTT
TRBD1	many	TRBV12-3/TRBV12-4	TRBJ2-2	CASSPDRVLPGELFF	TGTGCCAGCAGCCCGGACAGGGTCTTACCCGGGGAGCTGTTTTTT
-	-	TRBV30	TRBJ2-3	CARRRLASTDTQYF	TGTGCCCGGAGGAGGCTGGCTAGCACAGATACGCAGTATTTT
-	few	TRBV9	TRBJ1-2	CASSSEGDFYGYTF	TGTGCCAGCAGCTCAGAAGGGGATTTCTATGGCTACACCTTC
-	many	TRBV24-1	TRBJ2-5	CATSDVGWTQYF	TGTGCCACCAGTGATGTCGGGTGGACCCAGTACTTC
-	few	TRBV5-4	TRBJ1-2	CASSLGNGAQDGYTF	TGTGCCAGCAGCTTGGGAAATGGCGCCCAGGATGGCTACACCTTC
TRBD2	few	TRBV30	TRBJ2-2	CAWRKTAGDTGELFF	TGTGCCTGGAGAAAGACAGCGGGGGACACCGGGGAGCTGTTTTTT
-	many	TRBV19	TRBJ2-5	CASNFWDGSVETQYF	TGTGCCAGTAACTTCTGGGACGGTAGCGTGGAGACCCAGTACTTC
-	many	TRBV6-5	TRBJ2-7	CASSYRADAPYEQYF	TGTGCCAGCAGTTACAGGGCAGACGCTCCCTACGAGCAGTACTTC
TRBD2	-	TRBV4-1	TRBJ2-2	CASSQPGGRNTGELFF	TGCGCCAGCAGCCAACCGGGAGGCCGGAACACCGGGGAGCTGTTTTTT
TRBD1	many	TRBV11-1	TRBJ1-2	CASSPGTGFGYTF	TGTGCCAGCAGCCCCGGGACAGGGTTTGGCTACACCTTC
-	many	TRBV10-3	TRBJ2-7	CAISPGTPGGEQYF	TGTGCCATCAGTCCCGGGACCCCCGGTGGCGAGCAGTACTTC
-	-	TRBV11-3	TRBJ1-3	CASSLGRIMTGNTIYF	TGTGCCAGCAGCTTGGGACGGATTATGACTGGAAACACCATATATTTT
-	many	TRBV29-1	TRBJ1-1	CSVAQGTHSTEAFF	TGCAGCGTTGCCCAGGGCACCCACTCTACTGAAGCTTTCTTT
TRBD2	many	TRBV6-2/TRBV6-3	TRBJ2-1	CASSYLSRTSGSNEQFF	TGTGCCAGCAGTTACTTATCCCGGACTAGCGGGAGTAATGAGCAGTTCTTC
-	many	TRBV12-3/TRBV12-4	TRBJ1-1	CASSSLAGRNTEAFF	TGTGCCAGCAGTTCCCTAGCCGGTCGGAACACTGAAGCTTTCTTT
-	many	TRBV11-2	TRBJ2-7	CASSIDTPSYEQYF	TGTGCCAGCAGCATCGATACCCCGTCCTACGAGCAGTACTTC
TRBD1	many	TRBV5-1	TRBJ1-2	CASSTAGGAYGYTF	TGCGCCAGCAGCACCGCAGGGGGGGCCTATGGCTACACCTTC
TRBD1	many	TRBV10-3	TRBJ1-2	CANRQGAEGNGYTF	TGTGCCAACCGACAGGGGGCGGAAGGCAATGGCTACACCTTC
-	many	TRBV11-1	TRBJ2-3	CASSPRGSTDTQYF	TGTGCCAGCAGCCCCCGGGGGAGCACAGATACGCAGTATTTT
-	-	TRBV20-1	TRBJ1-1	CSALPQGTLAFF	TGCAGTGCCCTCCCCCAGGGAACGCTCGCTTTCTTT
TRBD1	many	TRBV7-9	TRBJ1-1	CASSFGTGLNTEAFF	TGTGCCAGCAGCTTTGGGACAGGCCTGAACACTGAAGCTTTCTTT
TRBD1	few	TRBV7-3	TRBJ1-6	CASSRDRDYNSPLHF	TGTGCCAGCAGCCGAGACAGGGACTATAATTCACCCCTCCACTTT
TRBD2	many	TRBV5-1	TRBJ2-7	CASSPGGRDEQYF	TGCGCCAGCAGCCCGGGAGGTAGGGACGAGCAGTACTTC
-	many	TRBV28	TRBJ1-1	CASSLTYYEELLNTEAFF	TGTGCCAGCAGTTTAACTTATTATGAGGAACTCTTGAACACTGAAGCTTTCTTT
-	many	TRBV6-2/TRBV6-3	TRBJ2-7	CASSYGEESYEQYF	TGTGCCAGCAGTTACGGCGAGGAATCCTACGAGCAGTACTTC
-	-	TRBV7-2	TRBJ1-2	CASSFQSGSYGYTF	TGTGCCAGCAGCTTTCAATCAGGAAGTTATGGCTACACCTTC
-	many	TRBV9	TRBJ2-5	CASSVGEETQYF	TGTGCCAGCAGCGTAGGGGAAGAGACCCAGTACTTC
TRBD2	many	TRBV27	TRBJ2-1	CASSVLPGLAVDEQFF	TGTGCCAGCAGTGTGCTCCCGGGACTAGCCGTGGATGAGCAGTTCTTC
TRBD1	-	TRBV12-3/TRBV12-4	TRBJ1-6	CASRATGDYSPLHF	TGTGCCAGCAGAGCGACAGGGGACTATTCACCCCTCCACTTT
TRBD1	many	TRBV12-3/TRBV12-4	TRBJ1-2	CASTSDRALWGYTF	TGTGCCAGCACCTCGGACAGGGCACTCTGGGGCTACACCTTC
TRBD2	many	TRBV2	TRBJ2-7	CASRSGLGPYEQYF	TGTGCCAGCAGATCGGGACTAGGGCCCTACGAGCAGTACTTC
-	-	TRBV3-1	TRBJ2-2	CASSQIVTGELFF	TGTGCCAGCAGCCAGATAGTCACCGGGGAGCTGTTTTTT
-	many	TRBV12-3/TRBV12-4	TRBJ1-1	CASSTQGTEAFF	TGTGCCAGCAGCACACAAGGGACTGAAGCTTTCTTT
-	many	TRBV7-2	TRBJ1-1	CASSLGWPLNTEAFF	TGTGCCAGCAGCTTAGGTTGGCCCTTGAACACTGAAGCTTTCTTT
-	-	TRBV19	TRBJ2-7	CASSSGDGWGSYEQYF	TGTGCCAGTAGTTCAGGGGACGGATGGGGTTCCTACGAGCAGTACTTC
-	few	TRBV24-1	TRBJ2-3	CATSGSRLGSLTDTQYF	TGTGCCACCAGTGGCTCAAGATTAGGGAGTTTAACAGATACGCAGTATTTT
-	many	TRBV7-8	TRBJ2-2	CASSSRRTANTGELFF	TGTGCCAGCAGCTCTCGACGGACAGCGAACACCGGGGAGCTGTTTTTT
TRBD1	few	TRBV5-4	TRBJ1-6	CASSSTGGYSYNSPLHF	TGTGCCAGCAGTAGTACAGGGGGTTACTCCTATAATTCACCCCTCCACTTT
-	many	TRBV5-5	TRBJ2-5	CASRYSQAPQETQYF	TGTGCCAGCAGATACTCACAGGCCCCCCAAGAGACCCAGTACTTC